The following is a T cell receptor (beta chain) sequence with its context. There are 12 residues in the CDR3. Germline values: CDR1 MGHDK, CDR2 SYGVNS. V was clipped by 6 bases and J by 8 bases, with 10 bases between them. The table came from immunoSEQ multiplex PCR; TCRdb's copy has only in-frame clones and leaves some out. The sample has about 77,000 clones, around 94% seen once. These data belong to a study of OX40 agonist ivuxolimab in advanced cancers. The origin of this receptor is an adult with an advanced solid tumor such as melanoma, head and neck, liver or kidney cancer. The chain has TRBV25-1 and TRBJ1-4; D gene unclear. This sample comprised CD4+ or CD8+ T cells sorted from blood, obtained in a trial of the OX40 agonist ivuxolimab. The CDR3 is CASRGLTEKLFF. In nucleotides, the CDR3 is TGTGCCAGCAGGGGATTAACAGAAAAACTGTTTTTT.